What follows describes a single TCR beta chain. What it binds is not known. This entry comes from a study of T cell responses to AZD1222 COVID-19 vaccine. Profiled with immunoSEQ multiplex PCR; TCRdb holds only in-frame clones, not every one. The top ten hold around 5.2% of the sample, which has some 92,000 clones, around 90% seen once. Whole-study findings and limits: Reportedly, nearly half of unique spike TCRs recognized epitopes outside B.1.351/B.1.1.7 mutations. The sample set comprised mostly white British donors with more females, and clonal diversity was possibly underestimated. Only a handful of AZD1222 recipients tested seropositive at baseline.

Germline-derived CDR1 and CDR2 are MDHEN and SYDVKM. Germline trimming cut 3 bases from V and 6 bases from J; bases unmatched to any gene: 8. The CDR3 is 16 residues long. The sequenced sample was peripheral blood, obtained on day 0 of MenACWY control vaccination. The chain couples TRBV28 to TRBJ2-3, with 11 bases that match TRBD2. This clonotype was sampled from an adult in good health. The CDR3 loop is CASSLGLAGGPDTQYF. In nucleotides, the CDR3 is TGTGCCAGCAGTTTGGGGCTAGCGGGAGGACCCGATACGCAGTATTTT.